The 11 T cell receptor beta chains in this list originate from one sample, sequenced in a study of response to subunit inactivated influenza vaccine (dated by TCRdb to the late 2010s). Library preparation used RT-PCR. The instrument was an Illumina HiSeq 2500. TCRdb applied fastp at Q25 and MiXCR to the public reads, then kept only in-frame beta chains. Every distinct CDR3 protein forms one entry, paired with its most common genes and DNA. The sample contains approximately 500,000 distinct CDR3 sequences, roughly 23% of them found a single time. The ten top clones hold approximately 3% of the sample. The same sample was also studied in work on T cells expressing NK-cell markers. That second report states: TCR beta cDNA libraries were made by 5'RACE template switching that added a universal primer site and unique molecular identifiers.

The sequencing here drew on CD4+ T cells sorted from PBMCs, taken roughly 12 days after vaccination. These receptors all stem from a man aged 50-60 years who received an inactivated influenza vaccine. Donor details come from another sample of the same person, matched by shared clones.

The V and J genes are TRBV5-1 and TRBJ1-2; D not resolved. This CDR3 is 12 amino acids long. Germline CDR1 reads SGHRS; CDR2 reads YFSETQ. V was cut by 3 bases and J by 7 bases, with 10 bases left in between. The CDR3 nucleotides read TGCGCCAGCAGCTCTCAGATCGCTGGCTACACCTTC. Translated, it gives CASSSQIAGYTF.

The chain couples TRBV11-1 to TRBJ2-1; 12 nucleotides match TRBD2. CDR3 length equals 17 residues. CDR1 SGHAT and CDR2 FQDESV come from the germline V gene (reference sequence). V lost 0 bases and J lost 2; bases outside the gene matches: 2. CDR3 sequence: CASSLARLAGAYNEQFF. Written as DNA, the CDR3 is TGTGCCAGCAGCTTAGCCCGACTAGCGGGAGCCTACAATGAGCAGTTCTTC.

Comments on this clonotype: One junction end disagrees with the germline gene, perhaps due to a read error. V gene TRBV12-3 or TRBV12-4 combines with J gene TRBJ1-5; TRBD1 agrees at 10 bases. The CDR3 has 16 residues. Written as DNA, the CDR3 is TGTGCCACCAGTTCCCGACAGGGGGCTCCCAGTCAGCCCCAGCATTTT. Protein: CATSSRQGAPSQPQHF.

The genes are TRBV6-1 and TRBJ2-7; TRBD1 matches 7 bases. The CDR3 is 14 amino acids. Germline trimming cut 7 bases from V and 4 bases from J; bases unmatched to any gene: 10. Germline-derived CDR1 and CDR2 are MNHNS and SASEGT. The CDR3 DNA follows: TGTGCCAGCACCACAGGGGAGAAGGGTTACGAGCAGTACTTC. Protein: CASTTGEKGYEQYF.

The J gene is TRBJ2-7, the V gene TRBV20-1; D possibly corresponds to TRBD2 (6 bases). Trimming took off 3 bases at V and 6 bases at J, with 15 bases between the two ends. This CDR3 is 13 amino acids long. CDR1 is DFQATT and CDR2 is SNEGSKA in the germline V gene (reference sequence). The CDR3 reads CSASRGEDSEQYF. CDR3 DNA: TGCAGTGCTAGCCGCGGGGAAGATAGCGAGCAGTACTTC.

This clonotype was counted only a few times. The chain couples TRBV29-1 to TRBJ2-4; D gene uncertain. The germline V gene encodes CDR1 SQVTM and CDR2 ANQGSEA. CDR3 length: 13 residues. Trimming pared 7 bases from V and 0 bases from J, leaving 10 bases between. For the CDR3, the DNA is TGCAGCGCCCAGACACGAGCCAAAAACATTCAGTACTTC. The encoded protein is CSAQTRAKNIQYF.

This clonotype was detected ten times or more. V is TRBV7-8 and J is TRBJ2-7; tentatively, D is TRBD2 (5 bases). V was shortened by 3 bases and J by 0 bases, with 9 bases between the two germline ends. The germline V gene encodes CDR1 SGHVS and CDR2 FQNEAQ. The CDR3 loop spans 14 amino acids. CDR3 sequence (DNA): TGTGCCAGCAGCTTTGATAGCGTCTCCTACGAGCAGTACTTC. Amino acids: CASSFDSVSYEQYF.

This clonotype was observed a few times. This chain connects TRBV14 to TRBJ2-3; maybe TRBD2 (5 bases). Germline CDR1 reads SGHDN; CDR2 reads FVKESK. With 4 bases removed from V and 0 bases from J, the gap between germline ends came to 17 bases. This CDR3 region has 17 residues. In DNA, the CDR3 is TGTGCCAGCAGCCCAGAACATAACCGACTAAGCACAGATACGCAGTATTTT. Encoded protein: CASSPEHNRLSTDTQYF.

J is TRBJ1-5 and V is TRBV27; perhaps TRBD1 as D (5 bases). The V gene lost 4 bases and the J gene lost 0 bases, with 16 bases spanning the gap. Germline values: CDR1 MNHEY, CDR2 SMNVEV (reference sequence). The CDR3 is 17 residues long. CDR3 in amino acids: CASSSLRQPSSNQPQHF. CDR3 nucleotide sequence: TGTGCCAGCAGTTCCCTTAGACAGCCCTCTAGCAATCAGCCCCAGCATTTT.

There are a few counts of this clonotype. The rearrangement joins TRBV20-1 to TRBJ1-2; 7 bases map to TRBD1. Germline CDR1 DFQATT, CDR2 SNEGSKA (reference sequence). After removal of 0 bases from V and 8 bases from J, the junction contained 9 bases not matched to a gene. The CDR3 covers 14 residues. As DNA, the CDR3 is TGCAGTGCTAGAGACTACAGGGGCGCGTCGGGCTACACCTTC. Protein sequence: CSARDYRGASGYTF.

The J gene is TRBJ1-2, the V gene TRBV2; 7 bases are shared with TRBD1. The CDR3 loop spans 14 amino acids. Unmatched junction bases numbered 13, after V lost 7 bases and J lost 8 bases. Germline V gene sequence: CDR1 SNHLY, CDR2 FYNNEI. CDR3 in amino acids: CASTSQKGARGYTF. The DNA for the CDR3 is TGTGCCAGCACATCCCAAAAGGGGGCGAGAGGCTACACCTTC.